These 12 T cell receptor beta chains share one sample of origin, sequenced in a study of cytomegalovirus exposure and HLA in healthy donors. PCR employed 60 Vbeta and 13 Jbeta primers. Produced via immunoSEQ multiplex PCR; TCRdb's table is partial and in-frame only. The table lists about 140,000 clones, about 70% of them singletons, with 2% to 2.5% in the top ten. Sequencing was done on a sample of PBMCs. The receptors were sampled from a woman aged 55-70 years in good health and CMV-seropositive.

CDR3 nucleotide sequence: TGCGCCAGCAGCCCCAGGGGGAGCGGGAGTAACAATGAGCAGTTCTTC. Translation: CASSPRGSGSNNEQFF. The rearrangement uses TRBV5-1 and TRBJ2-1, with D perhaps matching TRBD2 (8 bases). CDR1 is SGHRS and CDR2 is YFSETQ in the germline V gene. The length of the CDR3 is 16 residues. The V and J ends lost 4 bases and 5 bases respectively, with 19 bases between them.

About this clone itself: Other DNA sequences in the same sample also yield this CDR3. The gene calls are TRBV5-1 and TRBJ2-7, with TRBD2 matching 9 bases. The CDR3 extends over 14 amino acids. Looked up from germline, CDR1 is SGHRS and CDR2 is YFSETQ. V dropped 2 bases and J dropped 3; count of bases not matched to a gene: 3. The CDR3 region is CASSLAGGDYEQYF. The CDR3 DNA is TGCGCCAGCAGCTTAGCGGGAGGAGACTACGAGCAGTACTTC.

The rearrangement joins TRBV11-2 to TRBJ1-5; D gene uncertain. V was cut by 8 bases and J by 5 bases, with 16 bases left in between. The germline CDR1 and CDR2 sequences are SGHAT and FQNNGV. This CDR3 is built from 14 residues. For the CDR3, the DNA is TGTGCCAGCGATAACAGCAAAAGTCATCAGCCCCAGCATTTT. Translating gives CASDNSKSHQPQHF.

The chain employs TRBV30 and TRBJ1-5; 9 bases are shared with TRBD1. The CDR3 consists of 15 residues. Germline lookup yields CDR1 GTSNPN and CDR2 SVGIG (reference sequence). V lost 1 base, J lost 6 bases, and 7 bases stayed unmatched. The CDR3 nucleotides read TGTGCCTGGAGTGGCGGGACAGGGTTCGGTCAGCCCCAGCATTTT. It yields the protein CAWSGGTGFGQPQHF.

The chain employs TRBV7-9 and TRBJ2-2, with 13 nucleotides matching TRBD2. The CDR3 is 15 residues long. Germline V gene sequence: CDR1 SEHNR, CDR2 FQNEAQ (reference sequence). The V segment lost 5 bases and the J segment 6 bases; nucleotides outside the gene matches: 3. CDR3 protein: CASSLTSGRAGELFF. In DNA form, the CDR3 reads TGTGCCAGCAGCCTAACTAGCGGGAGGGCCGGGGAGCTGTTTTTT.

V usage is TRBV10-3 and J usage is TRBJ2-7, with 9 bases fitting TRBD1. J was trimmed by 6 bases and V by 7 bases; bases with no gene match: 7. In germline, CDR1 is ENHRY, CDR2 SYGVKD. The CDR3 consists of 13 residues. CDR3 region: CAINPDRGGEQYF. As DNA, the CDR3 is TGTGCCATCAACCCGGACAGGGGAGGCGAGCAGTACTTC.

This clone was observed a few times. The chain is built from TRBV9 and TRBJ1-5, with TRBD1 identical over 7 bases. This CDR3 is built from 15 residues. Trimming removed 0 bases from V and 6 bases from J; junction bases left unmatched: 6. Germline V CDR1 and CDR2: SGDLS, YYNGEE. The CDR3 region is CASSVGQGLGQPQHF. CDR3 nucleotide sequence: TGTGCCAGCAGCGTAGGACAGGGTCTTGGTCAGCCCCAGCATTTT.

The CDR3 protein is CASSQGWDRNNTRSGNTIYF. The CDR3 coding sequence is TGTGCCAGCAGCCAAGGCTGGGACAGAAATAACACTAGGTCTGGAAACACCATATATTTT. V gene TRBV14 combines with J gene TRBJ1-3; 7 nucleotides match TRBD1. This CDR3 spans 20 amino acids. The V gene end was trimmed by 1 base and the J gene end by 1 base; junction bases not matched to a gene: 16. Germline V gives CDR1 SGHDN, CDR2 FVKESK.

This clone occurred once. The V and J genes are TRBV4-1 and TRBJ2-5; D perhaps matches TRBD2 (5 bases). Trimming shortened V by 1 base and J by 2 bases, and 5 bases separated the two germline ends. Germline V gives CDR1 MGHRA, CDR2 YSYEKL. The CDR3 runs to 13 residues. CDR3 residues: CASSQGEQETQYF. The CDR3, as DNA: TGCGCCAGCAGCCAAGGGGAGCAAGAGACCCAGTACTTC.

CDR3: CASSFGATDTQYF. DNA for the CDR3: TGTGCCAGCAGTTTCGGAGCGACCGATACGCAGTATTTT. The chain links TRBV28 to TRBJ2-3; no clear D gene. Germline V gene data show CDR1 as MDHEN and CDR2 as SYDVKM. The CDR3 spans 13 residues. V lost 3 bases, J lost 6 bases, and 10 bases lay in between.

This clone has just a few counts. This chain joins TRBV28 and TRBJ1-1, with 7 nucleotides matching TRBD1. The trim removed 8 bases at V and 10 bases at J, leaving 16 bases unmatched. This CDR3 is 14 amino acids long. The germline V gene encodes CDR1 MDHEN and CDR2 SYDVKM. CDR3 nucleotides: TGTGCCAGCGGTACCGGAAGGGGGCAGAGTCGAGCTTTCTTT. Its protein product is CASGTGRGQSRAFF.

The chain links TRBV28 to TRBJ2-1, with TRBD2 matching 11 bases. This CDR3 is 17 amino acids long. From germline, CDR1 is MDHEN and CDR2 SYDVKM. The J segment lost 3 bases and the V segment lost 5 bases, leaving 9 bases of the junction unmatched. In nucleotides, the CDR3 is TGTGCCAGCAGTGCGGGACTAGCGGTCTATCTCTACAATGAGCAGTTCTTC. Translation: CASSAGLAVYLYNEQFF.